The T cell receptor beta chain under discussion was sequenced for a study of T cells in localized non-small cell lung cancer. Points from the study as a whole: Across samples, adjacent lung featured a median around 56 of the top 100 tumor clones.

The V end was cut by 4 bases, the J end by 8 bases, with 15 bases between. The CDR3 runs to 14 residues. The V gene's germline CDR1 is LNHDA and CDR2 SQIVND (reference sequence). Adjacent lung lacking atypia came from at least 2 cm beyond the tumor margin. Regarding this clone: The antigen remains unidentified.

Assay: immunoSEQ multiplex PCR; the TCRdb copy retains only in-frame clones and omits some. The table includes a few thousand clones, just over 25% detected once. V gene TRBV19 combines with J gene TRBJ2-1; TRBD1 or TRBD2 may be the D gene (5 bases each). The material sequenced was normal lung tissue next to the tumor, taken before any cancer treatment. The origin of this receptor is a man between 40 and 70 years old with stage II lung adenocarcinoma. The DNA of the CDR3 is TGTGCCAGTAGTACCCGGGGCCCTTTCGATGAGCAGTTCTTC. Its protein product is CASSTRGPFDEQFF.